The 29 T cell receptor beta chains presented below share a single source sample, sequenced in a study of cytomegalovirus exposure and HLA in healthy donors. PCR involved 60 Vbeta and 13 Jbeta primers. Measured with immunoSEQ multiplex PCR; TCRdb has only the in-frame clones, and not every one. The sample consists of fewer than 250,000 clones, 60% to 80% of them appearing once. The sample consisted of PBMCs. These receptors were taken from a woman in her late teens or twenties in good health and CMV-seronegative.

The genes are TRBV4-1 and TRBJ2-7; 10 bases are a match to TRBD1. The V gene end was trimmed by 3 bases and the J gene end by 4 bases; junction bases not matched to a gene: 6. The germline V gene has CDR1 MGHRA and CDR2 YSYEKL. The CDR3 loop spans 15 amino acids. In DNA, the CDR3 is TGCGCCAGCAGCCATCCGGGACAGGGGTGGTACGAGCAGTACTTC. It is translated as CASSHPGQGWYEQYF.

This chain connects TRBV5-6 to TRBJ2-5; D gene uncertain. This CDR3 is built from 14 residues. Trimming cost V 5 bases and J 8 bases, with 19 bases left between them. The germline gives CDR1 SGHDT, CDR2 YYEEEE. In DNA, the CDR3 is TGTGCCAGCAGGTTTGGAATGACTCGAGACACCCAGTACTTC. Its protein is CASRFGMTRDTQYF.

J is TRBJ1-4 and V is TRBV2; TRBD1 is a possible D gene (6 bases). The CDR3 loop spans 15 amino acids. The germline V and J ends were trimmed by 6 bases and 4 bases, with 15 bases remaining between them. The germline CDR1 and CDR2 sequences are SNHLY and FYNNEI. Here the CDR3 DNA reads TGTGCCAGCAGCCCACAGGGTTATGGTAATGAAAAACTGTTTTTT. Translated: CASSPQGYGNEKLFF.

V gene TRBV5-6 combines with J gene TRBJ2-5; 7 nucleotides agree with TRBD1. Gene TRBJ2-7 matches the end of the DNA better, so the J call may be wrong. There are 14 residues in the CDR3. CDR1 and CDR2 (germline): SGHDT, YYEEEE. The CDR3 sequence is CASRTSGTAYEQYF. In DNA, the CDR3 is TGTGCCAGCAGAACATCCGGGACAGCTTACGAGCAGTACTTC.

The chain joins TRBV28 to TRBJ1-4; the D gene is possibly TRBD1 (5 bases). V lost 5 bases and J 4 bases, leaving 17 bases between the germline ends. The CDR3 sequence is 16 residues long. Per germline, CDR1 MDHEN and CDR2 SYDVKM. The CDR3 is CASSLHPTAFNEKLFF. CDR3 in DNA: TGTGCCAGCAGTCTACATCCGACAGCCTTTAATGAAAAACTGTTTTTT.

The rearrangement joins TRBV21-1 to TRBJ2-4; TRBD2 was called by the table and not checked on the DNA. TRBV21-1 is shown as a pseudogene. The CDR3 contains 22 residues. The DNA for the CDR3 is TGTGCCAGCAGCAAGCCCACTGGGGTGACAGGACTAGGGAGCCTAGCCAAAAACATTCAGTACTTC. It codes for CASSKPTGVTGLGSLAKNIQYF.

The J gene is TRBJ2-7, the V gene TRBV9, with D unresolved. This CDR3 has 13 amino acids. The V end was cut by 3 bases, the J end by 0 bases, with 7 bases between. Germline CDR1 reads SGDLS; CDR2 reads YYNGEE. CDR3 sequence reads: CASSEDTSYEQYF. The CDR3 nucleotides read TGTGCCAGCAGCGAAGACACCTCCTACGAGCAGTACTTC.

The J gene is TRBJ1-6, the V gene TRBV4-2; no definite D call. CDR1 and CDR2 from the germline V gene are LGHNA and YNFKEQ. V lost 0 bases and J lost 9, with 9 bases in between. This CDR3 is built from 14 residues. CDR3: CASSQDPGISPLHF. CDR3 coding DNA: TGTGCCAGCAGCCAAGATCCCGGTATTTCACCCCTCCACTTT.

The chain is built from TRBV6-5 and TRBJ2-7; D perhaps matches TRBD1 (6 bases). Looked up from germline, CDR1 is MNHEY and CDR2 is SVGAGI. There are 15 residues in the CDR3. V was pared by 5 bases and J by 0 bases, with 14 bases between. The CDR3 coding sequence is TGTGCCAGCAGTCGGTACAGGGAGAGCTCCTACGAGCAGTACTTC. This sequence encodes CASSRYRESSYEQYF.

The chain combines TRBV7-3 with TRBJ2-7; tentatively, D is TRBD1 (6 bases). Germline CDR1 is SGHTA and CDR2 is FQGTGA. There are 15 residues in the CDR3. The V gene lost 5 bases and the J gene lost 2 bases, with 16 bases spanning the gap. In DNA form, the CDR3 reads TGTGCCAGCAGCGCCCGCCGGGACACACCCTACGAGCAGTACTTC. It yields the protein CASSARRDTPYEQYF.

This clone was counted between two and nine times. The rearrangement joins TRBV5-1 to TRBJ2-7; 16 bases are a match to TRBD2. The CDR3 consists of 16 residues. Per the germline V gene, CDR1 is SGHRS and CDR2 is YFSETQ. Germline trimming cut 4 bases from V and 2 bases from J; bases unmatched to any gene: 3. CDR3: CASSAGTSGRAYEQYF. CDR3 nucleotides: TGCGCCAGCAGCGCCGGGACTAGCGGGAGGGCCTACGAGCAGTACTTC.

The rearrangement joins TRBV5-1 to TRBJ1-6; D uncertain. The CDR3 totals 15 residues. Germline loops: CDR1 SGHRS, CDR2 YFSETQ. V was cut by 4 bases and J by 3 bases, with 11 bases left in between. The DNA of the CDR3 is TGCGCCAGCAGCAAGGAGGGTTTCTATAATTCACCCCTCCACTTT. This codes for CASSKEGFYNSPLHF.

The chain uses TRBV19 and TRBJ2-7, with D possibly being TRBD1 (5 bases). CDR1 is LNHDA, CDR2 SQIVND, per germline (reference sequence). This CDR3 is 13 amino acids long. Trimming left V 4 bases short and J 3 bases short, with 10 bases between. This chain's CDR3 is CASSRGKGYEQYF. The CDR3 DNA sequence: TGTGCCAGTAGTAGGGGCAAGGGCTACGAGCAGTACTTC. Combining the CDR3 with reference TRBV19 and TRBJ2-7 gives the whole variable domain DGGITQSPKYLFRKEGQNVTLSCEQNLNHDAMYWYRQDPGQGLRLIYYSQIVNDFQKGDIAEGYSVSREKKESFPLTVTSAQKNPTAFYLCASSRGKGYEQYFGPGTRLTVT.

This chain joins TRBV10-3 and TRBJ1-4; D may be TRBD1 (5 bases). Germline loops: CDR1 ENHRY, CDR2 SYGVKD. The CDR3 length is 15 residues. Trimming stripped 0 bases from V and 6 bases from J, with 11 bases between. CDR3 loop: CAISESGQGYEKLFF. The CDR3 DNA follows: TGTGCCATCAGTGAGTCGGGGCAGGGATATGAAAAACTGTTTTTT.

The chain has TRBV18 and TRBJ1-5; D is perhaps TRBD1 (6 bases). The germline gives CDR1 KGHSH, CDR2 LQKENI. V lost 5 bases to trimming and J lost 7 bases, with 12 bases between them. This CDR3 contains 13 residues. CDR3 sequence: CASSTQGSQPQHF. The CDR3, as DNA: TGTGCCAGCTCAACCCAGGGGAGCCAGCCCCAGCATTTT.

This sequence joins TRBV7-8 and TRBJ1-1; 8 bases fit TRBD1. Germline V gene sequence: CDR1 SGHVS, CDR2 FQNEAQ. The CDR3 sequence is 14 residues long. The trim removed 5 bases at V and 10 bases at J, leaving 12 bases unmatched. The CDR3 here is CASSERQGAGVAFF. In DNA form, the CDR3 reads TGTGCCAGCAGCGAGAGGCAGGGGGCCGGCGTAGCTTTCTTT.

The chain carries TRBV6-5 and TRBJ1-3; 9 bases are a match to TRBD1. Germline lookup yields CDR1 MNHEY and CDR2 SVGAGI. Trimming at V came to 3 bases and at J to 7 bases, leaving 4 bases not matched to a gene. This CDR3 spans 14 amino acids. Here the CDR3 reads CASSYSGQGNTIYF. The CDR3 DNA is TGTGCCAGCAGTTATTCTGGACAGGGGAACACCATATATTTT.

This clone was observed a few times. V gene TRBV7-9 combines with J gene TRBJ2-2; 7 bases fit TRBD1. The junction had 7 bases not matched to a gene; V was cut back by 5 bases and J by 1 base. Germline assignment: CDR1 SEHNR and CDR2 FQNEAQ (reference sequence). The CDR3 consists of 16 residues. CDR3 in amino acids: CASSPPGQRNTGELFF. CDR3 nucleotides: TGTGCCAGCAGCCCTCCGGGACAGAGGAACACCGGGGAGCTGTTTTTT. The full variable domain, in which reference TRBV7-9 and TRBJ2-2 provide the parts outside the CDR3, is DTGVSQNPRHKITKRGQNVTFRCDPISEHNRLYWYRQTLGQGPEFLTYFQNEAQLEKSRLLSDRFSAERPKGSFSTLEIQRTEQGDSAMYLCASSPPGQRNTGELFFGEGSRLTVL.

V usage is TRBV28 and J usage is TRBJ1-5, with D uncertain. CDR1 MDHEN and CDR2 SYDVKM come from the germline V gene. Trimming took 2 bases from V and 7 from J, leaving 12 bases between them. This CDR3 contains 14 residues. CDR3 protein: CASSLGETGQPQHF. The CDR3 nucleotides read TGTGCCAGCAGTTTAGGGGAAACGGGGCAGCCCCAGCATTTT.

J is TRBJ2-7 and V is TRBV25-1; D is unclear. V was shortened by 5 bases and J by 0 bases, with 5 bases between the two germline ends. Germline assignment: CDR1 MGHDK and CDR2 SYGVNS. CDR3 length equals 12 residues. CDR3 amino acids: CASSPGSYEQYF. In DNA form, the CDR3 reads TGTGCCAGCAGTCCAGGCTCCTACGAGCAGTACTTC.

The chain joins TRBV9 to TRBJ1-6; D not resolved. CDR3 size: 14 residues. CDR1 SGDLS and CDR2 YYNGEE come from the germline V gene. V was shortened by 4 bases and J by 13 bases, with 18 bases between the two germline ends. The CDR3 sequence: CASSSEGLGPPLHF. CDR3 DNA sequence: TGTGCCAGCAGCTCCGAGGGCTTGGGCCCCCCCCTCCACTTT.

The chain uses TRBV5-1 and TRBJ2-3; 8 nucleotides match TRBD2. The V and J ends lost 4 bases and 3 bases, in that order; junction bases with no gene match: 13. Germline loops: CDR1 SGHRS, CDR2 YFSETQ. The CDR3 loop spans 17 amino acids. CDR3 in amino acids: CASSTAPSGGGTDTQYF. CDR3 bases: TGCGCCAGCAGCACTGCCCCTTCCGGGGGGGGTACAGATACGCAGTATTTT.

The gene calls are TRBV11-2 and TRBJ1-5; TRBD1 is a possible D gene (5 bases). Trimming pared 1 base from V and 0 bases from J, leaving 7 bases between. The length of the CDR3 is 15 residues. Germline V gives CDR1 SGHAT, CDR2 FQNNGV. CDR3 in amino acids: CASSLGGSSNQPQHF. The CDR3 DNA sequence: TGTGCCAGCAGCTTAGGGGGCTCTAGCAATCAGCCCCAGCATTTT.

The chain employs TRBV28 and TRBJ1-1; D remains unclear. The V gene's germline CDR1 is MDHEN and CDR2 SYDVKM. The CDR3 spans 14 residues. V lost 4 bases and J lost 4, with 13 bases in between. CDR3 protein: CASSSRGVSTEAFF. In nucleotides, the CDR3 is TGTGCCAGCAGTTCCCGAGGAGTGAGCACTGAAGCTTTCTTT.

The rearrangement joins TRBV29-1 to TRBJ2-3, with D maybe TRBD2 (6 bases). Trimming stripped 5 bases from V and 6 bases from J, with 15 bases between. The CDR3 is 13 amino acids. CDR1 is SQVTM, CDR2 ANQGSEA, per germline. CDR3 DNA sequence: TGCAGCGTTCAGGGTATGGGGAGGGATACGCAGTATTTT. This codes for CSVQGMGRDTQYF.

The CDR3 region has the DNA TGTGCCAGCAGCAAGGGACAACAAGAGACCCAGTACTTC. It is translated as CASSKGQQETQYF. The chain joins TRBV11-2 to TRBJ2-5; tentatively, D is TRBD1 (6 bases). The germline gives CDR1 SGHAT, CDR2 FQNNGV. V was pared by 5 bases and J by 2 bases, with 9 bases between. This CDR3 has 13 residues.

A single count supports this clone. The chain recombines TRBV30 with TRBJ2-7; 9 bases align to TRBD2. The germline CDR1 and CDR2 sequences are GTSNPN and SVGIG (reference sequence). V shed 3 bases, J shed 2 bases, and the junction held 5 bases outside the gene matches. The CDR3 loop spans 14 amino acids. CDR3: CAWRRLAVTYEQYF. For the CDR3, the DNA is TGTGCCTGGAGGAGACTAGCGGTTACCTACGAGCAGTACTTC. Complete variable domain (other parts from reference TRBV30 and TRBJ2-7): SQTIHQWPATLVQPVGSPLSLECTVEGTSNPNLYWYRQAAGRGLQLLFYSVGIGQISSEVPQNLSASRPQDRQFILSSKKLLLSDSGFYLCAWRRLAVTYEQYFGPGTRLTVT.

The genes are TRBV9 and TRBJ2-3; D unclear. Germline V CDR1 and CDR2: SGDLS, YYNGEE. The ends were cut back, 2 bases at V and 7 bases at J, with 8 bases in the middle. The CDR3 extends over 12 amino acids. CDR3 loop: CASSVTSNTQYF. The DNA for the CDR3 is TGTGCCAGCAGCGTCACTTCTAATACGCAGTATTTT. The variable domain in full, completed from reference TRBV9 and TRBJ2-3, reads DSGVTQTPKHLITATGQRVTLRCSPRSGDLSVYWYQQSLDQGLQFLIQYYNGEERAKGNILERFSAQQFPDLHSELNLSSLELGDSALYFCASSVTSNTQYFGPGTRLTVL.

The V and J genes are TRBV4-1 and TRBJ2-2, with 9 bases matching TRBD1. V gave up 1 base and J gave up 7 bases; unmatched junction bases: 4. Germline values: CDR1 MGHRA, CDR2 YSYEKL. This CDR3 has 15 amino acids. CDR3 loop: CASSQGDREGGELFF. CDR3 bases: TGCGCCAGCAGCCAAGGGGACAGGGAAGGCGGGGAGCTGTTTTTT.